This is a list of T cell receptor beta chains from one sample in a study of OX40 agonist ivuxolimab in advanced cancers. Here immunoSEQ multiplex PCR was the method, and the copy in TCRdb shows in-frame clones only, minus some. The sample lists 77,000 or so clones, more than 85% occurring once. Material: CD4+ or CD8+ T cells sorted from blood, obtained in a trial of the OX40 agonist ivuxolimab. Every receptor here comes from an adult with an advanced solid tumor such as melanoma, head and neck, liver or kidney cancer. Each CDR3 is given with its conserved first and last residue. A D gene is named only where the DNA matches it firmly. Expanded clones get a size class; other rows say once, few or many, or leave the size out.

V: TRBV10-3; size: NA; J: TRBJ2-7; D: NA; CDR3: CAIMTASYEQYF; DNA: TGTGCCATCATGACGGCTTCCTACGAGCAGTACTTC
V: TRBV10-2; size: NA; J: TRBJ2-5; D: TRBD2; CDR3: CASTSGGPETQYF; DNA: TGCGCCAGCACGAGCGGGGGGCCGGAGACCCAGTACTTC
V: TRBV7-9; size: NA; J: TRBJ2-5; D: NA; CDR3: CASSRSAVQYQETQYF; DNA: TGTGCCAGCAGCCGGTCGGCAGTACAGTACCAAGAGACCCAGTACTTC
V: TRBV2; size: NA; J: TRBJ1-5; D: NA; CDR3: CASSDRGQAQPQHF; DNA: TGTGCCAGCAGTGATCGGGGGCAGGCACAGCCCCAGCATTTT
V: TRBV7-6; size: NA; J: TRBJ1-2; D: NA; CDR3: CASSDGHNYGYTF; DNA: TGTGCCAGCAGCGACGGACATAACTATGGCTACACCTTC
V: TRBV27; size: few; J: TRBJ1-5; D: TRBD1; CDR3: CASSWGTGSGQPQHF; DNA: TGTGCCAGCAGTTGGGGGACAGGGTCTGGGCAGCCCCAGCATTTT
V: TRBV7-8; size: NA; J: TRBJ2-3; D: TRBD2; CDR3: CASSFGLAGGYSTDTQYF; DNA: TGTGCCAGCAGCTTCGGACTAGCGGGGGGTTATAGCACAGATACGCAGTATTTT
V: TRBV9; size: NA; J: TRBJ2-2; D: NA; CDR3: CASSASVPGELFF; DNA: TGTGCCAGCAGCGCCAGTGTGCCCGGGGAGCTGTTTTTT
V: TRBV19; size: NA; J: TRBJ2-1; D: TRBD2; CDR3: CASSGGGNEQFF; DNA: TGTGCCAGTAGTGGGGGAGGGAACGAGCAGTTCTTC
V: TRBV6-5; size: NA; J: TRBJ2-3; D: TRBD1; CDR3: CASSYVQGATDTQYF; DNA: TGTGCCAGCAGTTACGTCCAGGGGGCCACAGATACGCAGTATTTT
V: TRBV16; size: NA; J: TRBJ1-1; D: NA; CDR3: CASSQSPDAEAFF; DNA: TGTGCCAGCAGCCAATCACCCGACGCTGAAGCTTTCTTT
V: TRBV6-6; size: NA; J: TRBJ2-7; D: TRBD1; CDR3: CASSYSGTDSYEQYF; DNA: TGTGCCAGCAGTTACTCAGGGACAGACTCCTACGAGCAGTACTTC
V: TRBV19; size: NA; J: TRBJ1-2; D: NA; CDR3: CASTYSLTTRYGYTF; DNA: TGTGCCAGTACCTACTCCCTAACGACAAGATATGGCTACACCTTC
V: TRBV29-1; size: once; J: TRBJ1-2; D: NA; CDR3: CSDLTTTETNYGYTF; DNA: TGCAGCGACCTCACCACGACAGAAACTAACTATGGCTACACCTTC
V: TRBV10-1; size: NA; J: TRBJ1-5; D: NA; CDR3: CASSESEGARTGNQPQHF; DNA: TGCGCCAGCAGTGAGTCGGAAGGGGCCCGTACTGGCAATCAGCCCCAGCATTTT
V: TRBV11-2; size: NA; J: TRBJ1-3; D: NA; CDR3: CASSIGRSSGNTIYF; DNA: TGTGCCAGCAGCATTGGACGGAGCTCTGGAAACACCATATATTTT
V: TRBV9; size: once; J: TRBJ2-1; D: TRBD2; CDR3: CASSVDGGVNEQFF; DNA: TGTGCCAGCAGCGTAGACGGGGGGGTCAATGAGCAGTTCTTC
V: TRBV27; size: NA; J: TRBJ2-7; D: NA; CDR3: CASKFEVGAYEQYF; DNA: TGTGCCAGCAAGTTCGAAGTCGGGGCCTACGAGCAGTACTTC
V: TRBV14; size: once; J: TRBJ1-1; D: TRBD1; CDR3: CASSRKTGSLIPEAFF; DNA: TGTGCCAGCAGCCGAAAGACAGGGAGCCTTATACCTGAAGCTTTCTTT
V: TRBV10-3; size: few; J: TRBJ1-5; D: NA; CDR3: CAIGQDANQPQHF; DNA: TGTGCCATCGGGCAGGACGCCAATCAGCCCCAGCATTTT
V: TRBV7-9; size: NA; J: TRBJ1-2; D: NA; CDR3: CASSLGDTPRGGYTF; DNA: TGTGCCAGCAGCTTAGGGGACACCCCTAGAGGTGGCTACACCTTC
V: TRBV2; size: NA; J: TRBJ2-2; D: TRBD1; CDR3: CASSEGQGYGTGELFF; DNA: TGTGCCAGCAGTGAAGGACAGGGTTATGGCACCGGGGAGCTGTTTTTT
V: TRBV30; size: NA; J: TRBJ2-5; D: NA; CDR3: CAWKPWTVRQETQYF; DNA: TGTGCCTGGAAACCCTGGACAGTTCGGCAAGAGACCCAGTACTTC
V: TRBV5-1; size: once; J: TRBJ2-7; D: NA; CDR3: CASSPPGVGGAKEQYF; DNA: TGCGCCAGCAGCCCGCCTGGAGTAGGGGGGGCGAAAGAGCAGTACTTC
V: TRBV10-3; size: NA; J: TRBJ1-2; D: TRBD1; CDR3: CATGIRGGAYGYTF; DNA: TGTGCCACCGGCATTAGAGGGGGCGCCTATGGCTACACCTTC